The clone carrying this T cell receptor beta chain has just a few counts. The PCR made use of 60 Vbeta and 13 Jbeta primers. In the original processing: It was a later analysis that counted 75 million to 90 million unique TCR beta chains, of which about 10 million were shared. TCRdb's table, derived via immunoSEQ multiplex PCR, lists solely in-frame clones and lacks some. V, J and clone size reflect that table, while D and trimming were determined from the DNA. The data contain roughly 140,000 clones, 64% of them seen just once; the ten biggest clones take up less than 3.5%. The data were obtained in a study of cytomegalovirus exposure and HLA in healthy donors. Trimming stripped 4 bases from V and 5 bases from J, with 9 bases between. The CDR3 consists of 12 residues. CDR1 is SGHRS and CDR2 is YFSETQ in the germline V gene.

This receptor was taken from a woman aged 25-40 years in good health and CMV-seropositive. The rearrangement links TRBV5-1 to TRBJ2-5; a weak D match, TRBD1 (5 bases). Sequenced material: PBMCs. Here the CDR3 reads CASSGQGETQYF. The CDR3 region has the DNA TGCGCCAGCAGCGGGCAGGGTGAGACCCAGTACTTC.